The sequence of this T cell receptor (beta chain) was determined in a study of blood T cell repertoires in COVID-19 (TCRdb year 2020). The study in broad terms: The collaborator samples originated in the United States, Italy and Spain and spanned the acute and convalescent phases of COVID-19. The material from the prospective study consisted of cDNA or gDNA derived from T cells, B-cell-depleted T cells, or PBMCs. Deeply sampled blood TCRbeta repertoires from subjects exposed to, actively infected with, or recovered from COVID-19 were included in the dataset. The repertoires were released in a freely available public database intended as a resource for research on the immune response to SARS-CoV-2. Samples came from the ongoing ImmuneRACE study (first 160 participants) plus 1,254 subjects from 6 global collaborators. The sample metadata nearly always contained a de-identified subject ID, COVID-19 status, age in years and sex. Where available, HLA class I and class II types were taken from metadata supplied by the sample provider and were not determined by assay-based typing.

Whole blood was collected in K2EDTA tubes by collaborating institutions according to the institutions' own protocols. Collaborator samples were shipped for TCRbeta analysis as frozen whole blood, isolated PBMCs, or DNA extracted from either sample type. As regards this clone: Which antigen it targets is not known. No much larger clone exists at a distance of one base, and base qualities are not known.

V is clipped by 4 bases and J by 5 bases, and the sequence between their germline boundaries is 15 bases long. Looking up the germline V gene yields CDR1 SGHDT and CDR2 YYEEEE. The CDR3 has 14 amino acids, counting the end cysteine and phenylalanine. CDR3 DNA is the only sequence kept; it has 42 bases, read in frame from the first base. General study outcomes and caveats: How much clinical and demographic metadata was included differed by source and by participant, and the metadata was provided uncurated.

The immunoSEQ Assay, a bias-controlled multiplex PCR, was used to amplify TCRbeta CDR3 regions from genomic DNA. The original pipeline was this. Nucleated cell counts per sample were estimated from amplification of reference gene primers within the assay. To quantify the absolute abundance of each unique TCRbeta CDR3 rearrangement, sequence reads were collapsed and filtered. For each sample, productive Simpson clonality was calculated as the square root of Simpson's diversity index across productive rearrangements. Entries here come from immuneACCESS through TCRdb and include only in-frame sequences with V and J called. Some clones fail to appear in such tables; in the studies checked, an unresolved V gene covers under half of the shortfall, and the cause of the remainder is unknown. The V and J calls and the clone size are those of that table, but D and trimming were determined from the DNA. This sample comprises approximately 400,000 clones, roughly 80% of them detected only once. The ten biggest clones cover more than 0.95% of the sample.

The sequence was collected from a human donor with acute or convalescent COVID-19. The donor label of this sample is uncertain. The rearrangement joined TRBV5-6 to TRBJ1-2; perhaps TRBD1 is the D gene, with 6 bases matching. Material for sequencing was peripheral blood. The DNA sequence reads TGTGCCAGCAGCCCGGACAGTGTTGGGTATGGCTACACCTTC. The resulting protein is CASSPDSVGYGYTF. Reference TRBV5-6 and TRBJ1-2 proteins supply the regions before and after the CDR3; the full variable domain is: DAGVTQSPTHLIKTRGQQVTLRCSPKSGHDTVSWYQQALGQGPQFIFQYYEEEERQRGNFPDRFSGHQFPNYSSELNVNALLLGDSALYLCASSPDSVGYGYTFGSGTRLTVV.